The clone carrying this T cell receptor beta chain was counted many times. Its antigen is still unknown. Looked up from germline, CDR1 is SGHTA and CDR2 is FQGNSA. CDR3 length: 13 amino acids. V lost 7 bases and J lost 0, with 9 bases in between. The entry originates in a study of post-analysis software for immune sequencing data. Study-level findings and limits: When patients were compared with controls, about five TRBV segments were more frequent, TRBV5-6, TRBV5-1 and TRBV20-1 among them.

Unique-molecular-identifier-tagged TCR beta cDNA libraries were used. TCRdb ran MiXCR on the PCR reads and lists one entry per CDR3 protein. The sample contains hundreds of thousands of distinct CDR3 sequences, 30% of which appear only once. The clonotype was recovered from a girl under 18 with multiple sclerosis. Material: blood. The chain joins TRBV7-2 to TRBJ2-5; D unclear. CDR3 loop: CASNGGYQETQYF. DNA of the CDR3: TGTGCCAGCAACGGCGGATACCAAGAGACCCAGTACTTC.